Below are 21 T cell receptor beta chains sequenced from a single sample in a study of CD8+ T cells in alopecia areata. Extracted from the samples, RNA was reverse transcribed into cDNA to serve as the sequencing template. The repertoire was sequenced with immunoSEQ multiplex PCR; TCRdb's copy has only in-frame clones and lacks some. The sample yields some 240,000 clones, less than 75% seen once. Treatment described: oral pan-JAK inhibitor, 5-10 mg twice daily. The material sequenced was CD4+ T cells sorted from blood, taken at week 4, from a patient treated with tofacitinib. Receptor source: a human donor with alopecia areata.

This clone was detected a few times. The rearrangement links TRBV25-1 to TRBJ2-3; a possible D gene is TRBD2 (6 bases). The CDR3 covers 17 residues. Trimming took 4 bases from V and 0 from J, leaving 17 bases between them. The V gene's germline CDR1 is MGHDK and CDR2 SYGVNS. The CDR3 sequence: CASSGPGLTPSTDTQYF. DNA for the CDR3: TGTGCCAGCAGTGGACCGGGACTCACCCCGAGCACAGATACGCAGTATTTT.

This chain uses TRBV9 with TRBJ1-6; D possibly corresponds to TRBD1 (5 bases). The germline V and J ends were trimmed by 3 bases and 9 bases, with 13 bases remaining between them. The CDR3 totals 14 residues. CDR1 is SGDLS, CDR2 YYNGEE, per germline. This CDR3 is CASSAQGGGSPLHF. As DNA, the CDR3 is TGTGCCAGCAGCGCCCAGGGTGGCGGTTCACCCCTCCACTTT.

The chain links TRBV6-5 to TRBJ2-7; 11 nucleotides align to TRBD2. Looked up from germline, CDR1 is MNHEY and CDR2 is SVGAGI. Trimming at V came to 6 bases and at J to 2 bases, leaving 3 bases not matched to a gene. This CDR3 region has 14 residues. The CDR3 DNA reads TGTGCCAGCAGAAATAGCGGGGGGGCCTACGAGCAGTACTTC. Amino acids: CASRNSGGAYEQYF.

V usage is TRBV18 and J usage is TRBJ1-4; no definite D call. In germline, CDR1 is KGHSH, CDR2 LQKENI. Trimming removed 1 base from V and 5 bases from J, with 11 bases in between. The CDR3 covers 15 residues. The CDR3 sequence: CASSPHHRENEKLFF. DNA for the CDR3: TGTGCCAGCTCACCACACCACAGAGAGAATGAAAAACTGTTTTTT.

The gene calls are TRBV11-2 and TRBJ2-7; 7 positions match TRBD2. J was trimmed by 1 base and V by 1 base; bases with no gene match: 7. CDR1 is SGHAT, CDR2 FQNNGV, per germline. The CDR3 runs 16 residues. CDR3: CASSLVTRGLSYEQYF. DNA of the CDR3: TGTGCCAGCAGCTTAGTTACGCGGGGGTTGTCCTACGAGCAGTACTTC.

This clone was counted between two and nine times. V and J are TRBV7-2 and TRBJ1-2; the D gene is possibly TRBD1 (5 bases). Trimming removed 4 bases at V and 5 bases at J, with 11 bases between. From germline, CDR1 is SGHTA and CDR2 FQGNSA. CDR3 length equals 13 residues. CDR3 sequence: CASSSRDGYGYTF. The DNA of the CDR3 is TGTGCCAGCAGCTCCCGGGACGGATATGGCTACACCTTC. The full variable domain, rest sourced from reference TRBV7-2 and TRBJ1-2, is GAGVSQSPSNKVTEKGKDVELRCDPISGHTALYWYRQSLGQGLEFLIYFQGNSAPDKSGLPSDRFSAERTGGSVSTLTIQRTQQEDSAVYLCASSSRDGYGYTFGSGTRLTVV.

The CDR3 is CASSVAGTGNREKLFF. CDR3 DNA sequence: TGTGCCAGCAGCGTAGCAGGCACAGGGAATCGGGAAAAACTGTTTTTT. The J gene is TRBJ1-4, the V gene TRBV9, with D perhaps matching TRBD1 (6 bases). The germline V gene encodes CDR1 SGDLS and CDR2 YYNGEE. The CDR3 consists of 16 residues. Between the trimmed V and J ends, which lost 0 bases and 8 bases, there was a span of 17 bases. Complete variable domain (other parts from reference TRBV9 and TRBJ1-4): DSGVTQTPKHLITATGQRVTLRCSPRSGDLSVYWYQQSLDQGLQFLIQYYNGEERAKGNILERFSAQQFPDLHSELNLSSLELGDSALYFCASSVAGTGNREKLFFGSGTQLSVL.

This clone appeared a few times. As DNA, the CDR3 is TGCAGCGTTGGATCCGGGGCGCATGGCTACACCTTC. The encoded protein is CSVGSGAHGYTF. The rearrangement uses TRBV29-1 and TRBJ1-2; D might be TRBD1 (5 bases). V gave up 4 bases and J gave up 6 bases, with 12 bases separating them. This CDR3 is 12 amino acids long. Germline lookup yields CDR1 SQVTM and CDR2 ANQGSEA.

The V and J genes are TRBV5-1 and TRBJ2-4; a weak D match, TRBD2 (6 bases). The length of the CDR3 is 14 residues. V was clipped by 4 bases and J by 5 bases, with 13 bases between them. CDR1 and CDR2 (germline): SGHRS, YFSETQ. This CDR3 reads CASSLGTAENIQYF. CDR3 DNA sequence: TGCGCCAGCAGCCTCGGGACTGCTGAAAACATTCAGTACTTC.

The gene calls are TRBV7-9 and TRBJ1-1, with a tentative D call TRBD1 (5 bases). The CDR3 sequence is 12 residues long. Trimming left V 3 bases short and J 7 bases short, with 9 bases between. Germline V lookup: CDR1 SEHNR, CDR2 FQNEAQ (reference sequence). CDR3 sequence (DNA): TGTGCCAGCAGCTTTCACGGGGGTGAAGCTTTCTTT. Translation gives CASSFHGGEAFF.

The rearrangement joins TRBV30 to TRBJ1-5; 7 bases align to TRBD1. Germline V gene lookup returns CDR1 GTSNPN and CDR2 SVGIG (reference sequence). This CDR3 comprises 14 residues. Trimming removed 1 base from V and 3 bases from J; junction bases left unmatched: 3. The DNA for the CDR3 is TGTGCCTGGAGTGACAGGGGAGACAATCAGCCCCAGCATTTT. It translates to CAWSDRGDNQPQHF.

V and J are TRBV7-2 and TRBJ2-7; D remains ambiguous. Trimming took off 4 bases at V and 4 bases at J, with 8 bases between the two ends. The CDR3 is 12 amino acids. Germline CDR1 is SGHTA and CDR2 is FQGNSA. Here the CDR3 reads CASSSDKYEQYF. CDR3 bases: TGTGCCAGCAGCTCCGACAAGTACGAGCAGTACTTC.

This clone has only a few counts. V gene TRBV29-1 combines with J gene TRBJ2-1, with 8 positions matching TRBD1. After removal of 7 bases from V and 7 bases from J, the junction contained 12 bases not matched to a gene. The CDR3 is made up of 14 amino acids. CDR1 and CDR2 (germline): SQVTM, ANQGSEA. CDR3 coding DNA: TGCAGCGGGGAAGGGCAGGGGGCTTGGAATGAGCAGTTCTTC. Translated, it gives CSGEGQGAWNEQFF.

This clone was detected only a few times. The CDR3 nucleotides are TGCAGCGTTACAACAGGGGGAAGCAATGAGCAGTTCTTC. It encodes CSVTTGGSNEQFF. This chain links TRBV29-1 with TRBJ2-1; TRBD1 matches at 8 bases. Germline values: CDR1 SQVTM, CDR2 ANQGSEA. The trim removed 5 bases at V and 6 bases at J, leaving 6 bases unmatched. The CDR3 sequence is 13 residues long.

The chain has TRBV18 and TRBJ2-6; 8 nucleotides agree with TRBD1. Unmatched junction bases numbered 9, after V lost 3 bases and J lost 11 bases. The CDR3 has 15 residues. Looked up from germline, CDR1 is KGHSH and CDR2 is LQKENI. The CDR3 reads CASSPVRTGQYVLTF. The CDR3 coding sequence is TGTGCCAGCTCACCCGTCCGGACAGGGCAGTACGTCCTGACTTTC.

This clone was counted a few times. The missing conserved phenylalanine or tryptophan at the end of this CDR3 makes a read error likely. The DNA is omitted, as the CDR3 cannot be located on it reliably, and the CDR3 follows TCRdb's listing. CDR3 sequence: CASSLGQGTPSL. The V and J genes are TRBV7-9 and TRBJ2-7; the table's D gene call, TRBD1, was not cross checked with the DNA. Germline V CDR1 and CDR2: SEHNR, FQNEAQ (reference sequence). The CDR3 extends over 12 residues, inclusive of both ends.

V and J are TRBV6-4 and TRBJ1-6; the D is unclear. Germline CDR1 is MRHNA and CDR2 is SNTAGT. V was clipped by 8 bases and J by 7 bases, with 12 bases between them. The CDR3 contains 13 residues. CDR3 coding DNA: TGTGCCAGCCGAGTACAGCAGAATTCACCCCTCCACTTT. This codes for CASRVQQNSPLHF.

DNA for the CDR3: TGTGCCTGGAACCTTCAGGGTGGATACACTGAAGCTTTCTTT. The encoded protein is CAWNLQGGYTEAFF. The rearrangement links TRBV30 to TRBJ1-1; weak D call: TRBD1 (5 bases). Germline V gene sequence: CDR1 GTSNPN, CDR2 SVGIG (reference sequence). The CDR3 totals 14 residues. Between the trimmed V and J ends, which lost 4 bases and 3 bases, there was a span of 15 bases. Full variable domain (rest looked up from reference TRBV30 and TRBJ1-1): SQTIHQWPATLVQPVGSPLSLECTVEGTSNPNLYWYRQAAGRGLQLLFYSVGIGQISSEVPQNLSASRPQDRQFILSSKKLLLSDSGFYLCAWNLQGGYTEAFFGQGTRLTVV.

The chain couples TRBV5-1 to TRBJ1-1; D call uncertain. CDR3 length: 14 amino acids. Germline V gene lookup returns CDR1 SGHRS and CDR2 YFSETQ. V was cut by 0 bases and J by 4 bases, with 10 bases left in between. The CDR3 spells CASSLGRTGTEAFF. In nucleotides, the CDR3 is TGCGCCAGCAGCTTGGGGCGGACGGGCACTGAAGCTTTCTTT. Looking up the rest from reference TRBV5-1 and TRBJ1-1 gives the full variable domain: KAGVTQTPRYLIKTRGQQVTLSCSPISGHRSVSWYQQTPGQGLQFLFEYFSETQRNKGNFPGRFSGRQFSNSRSEMNVSTLELGDSALYLCASSLGRTGTEAFFGQGTRLTVV.

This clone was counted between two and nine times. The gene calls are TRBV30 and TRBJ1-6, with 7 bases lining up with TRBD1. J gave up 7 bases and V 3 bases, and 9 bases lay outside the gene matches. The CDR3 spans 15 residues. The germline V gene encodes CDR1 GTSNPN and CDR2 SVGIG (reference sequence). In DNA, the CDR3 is TGTGCCTGGAGACCTACAGACAGGGAGAATTCACCCCTCCACTTT. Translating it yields CAWRPTDRENSPLHF.

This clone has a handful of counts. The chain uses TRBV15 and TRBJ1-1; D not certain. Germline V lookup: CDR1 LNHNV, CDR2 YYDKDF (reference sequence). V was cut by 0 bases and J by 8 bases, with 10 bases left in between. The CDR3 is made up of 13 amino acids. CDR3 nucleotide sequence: TGTGCCACCAGCAGAGATGAGGGTAACGAAGCTTTCTTT. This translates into CATSRDEGNEAFF.